This TCR beta chain was sequenced for a study of type 1 and type 2 diabetes patients. Amplification started from genomic DNA. Amplification of the beta chain CDR3 used 30 forward and 13 reverse multiplex primers. TCRdb used MiXCR to reprocess the multiplex PCR reads, holding one entry per CDR3 protein. This table holds 270,000 or so distinct CDR3 sequences, around 50% found once. Other autoimmune diseases and infections within the past four weeks excluded donors. Each participant gave around 10 milliliters of peripheral blood. V was pared by 0 bases and J by 8 bases, with 20 bases between. This CDR3 region has 17 residues. Germline V gene data show CDR1 as LNHNV and CDR2 as YYDKDF (reference sequence). A few counts support this clonotype.

The V and J genes are TRBV15 and TRBJ2-1; D is perhaps TRBD2 (6 bases). The receptor was isolated from a man aged 18-30 years with type 2 diabetes. Sequencing was performed on peripheral blood mononuclear cells (PBMCs). The chain's CDR3 is CATSRDLVGGPTDEQFF. CDR3 nucleotide sequence: TGTGCCACCAGCAGAGATCTAGTAGGAGGGCCGACGGATGAGCAGTTCTTC.